This T cell receptor beta chain was documented in a study of human T cells and chemical hapten exposure. Study as a whole: For sensitization, 2% DPC was applied to an approximately 2 cm by approximately 2 cm patch of upper inner arm skin.

Trimming pared 0 bases from V and 7 bases from J, leaving 13 bases between. This CDR3 comprises 14 residues. CDR1 and CDR2 from the germline V gene are SNHLY and FYNNEI. The time point here: patch test 2, 6 weeks after DPC sensitization. The treatment denotes: therapeutic diphenylcyclopropenone sensitization with weekly scalp DPC. Via MiXCR, TCRdb re-called the RACE reads, giving one row per CDR3 protein. The table records roughly 140,000 distinct CDR3 sequences, about 11% of them present only once. The chain carries TRBV2 and TRBJ2-7; D may match TRBD1 or TRBD2 (6 bases each). The origin of this receptor is a woman aged 50 to 65 with alopecia areata. Some clones in this sample may be carry-over from other donors' samples. The sample consisted of whole blood, taken in connection with sensitization to the hapten diphenylcyclopropenone (DPC). CDR3 DNA: TGTGCCAGCAGTGAAGCCCGAACAGGGAGGGAGCAGTACTTC. It is translated as CASSEARTGREQYF.